One T cell receptor (beta chain) is described in this entry. One junction end does not reproduce the germline sequence, and a read error may be involved. This entry is derived from a study of cytomegalovirus exposure and HLA in healthy donors. PCR employed 60 Vbeta and 13 Jbeta primers. TCRdb's copy holds only in-frame clones and misses some; the assay was immunoSEQ multiplex PCR. Here the sample spans around 140,000 clones, around 77% being singletons. The CDR3 sequence is 16 residues long. Germline assignment: CDR1 SSHAT and CDR2 FNYEAQ (reference sequence). The sequenced sample consisted of PBMCs. The J gene is TRBJ2-1, the V gene TRBV7-7; 10 positions match TRBD2. This receptor was taken from a woman aged 60 to 75 in good health and CMV-seronegative. The CDR3 is CASSPSGGASYNEQFF. In DNA, the CDR3 is TGTGCTAGCAGCCCAAGCGGGGGGGCCTCCTACAATGAGCAGTTCTTC.